This record concerns one T cell receptor (beta chain) sequence. Its antigen is not identified. A few pembrolizumab responders had their TCRs sequenced. This record belongs to a study of PD-1 blockade in mismatch repair-deficient tumors. Study-level points and caveats: Tumor-resident clones, often undetectable pretreatment in blood, expanded then contracted after pembrolizumab.

CDR3 length: 17 residues. Germline V gene lookup returns CDR1 SGHVS and CDR2 FNYEAQ. V was pared by 2 bases and J by 10 bases, with 16 bases of the junction left unmatched. Using immunoSEQ multiplex PCR, the repertoire was profiled, and TCRdb retains in-frame clones only, with some absent. The sample includes 80,000 to 100,000 clones, roughly 80% of them seen just once. This TCR came from an adult with mismatch repair-deficient cancer. This specimen consisted of peripheral blood, obtained 12 weeks after starting pembrolizumab. The V and J genes are TRBV7-6 and TRBJ2-1; TRBD1 agrees at 8 bases. Here the CDR3 reads CASSLTAGQGNSREQFF. CDR3 DNA: TGTGCCAGCAGCTTAACCGCCGGACAGGGAAACTCTAGGGAGCAGTTCTTC.